The 9 T cell receptor beta chains below all came from one sample that was sequenced in a study of OX40 agonist ivuxolimab in advanced cancers. Assay used: immunoSEQ multiplex PCR; TCRdb lists only in-frame clones, some missing. The table shows 58,000 or so clones, with about 80% occurring only once. The sample was CD4+ or CD8+ T cells sorted from blood, taken in a trial of the OX40 agonist ivuxolimab. These receptors originate from an adult with an advanced solid tumor such as melanoma, head and neck, liver or kidney cancer.

The J gene is TRBJ2-7, the V gene TRBV13; the D is unclear. From germline, CDR1 is PRHDT and CDR2 FYEKMQ (reference sequence). The CDR3 consists of 15 residues. V was cut by 0 bases and J by 2 bases, with 11 bases left in between. The CDR3 loop is CASSLGTLNPYEQYF. The CDR3 bases are TGTGCCAGCAGCTTAGGGACTTTAAATCCCTACGAGCAGTACTTC.

Details on this clone: Other DNA sequences in the same sample also yield this CDR3. The V and J genes are TRBV18 and TRBJ1-6; no firm D call. Trimming pared 5 bases from V and 9 bases from J, leaving 11 bases between. CDR1 is KGHSH and CDR2 is LQKENI in the germline V gene. The CDR3 runs 13 residues. Written as DNA, the CDR3 is TGTGCCAGCTCAACAGCCCCCTCTTCACCCCTCCACTTT. It translates to CASSTAPSSPLHF.

J is TRBJ2-1 and V is TRBV7-9; D is ambiguous. The CDR3 extends over 15 amino acids. Germline assignment: CDR1 SEHNR and CDR2 FQNEAQ (reference sequence). The V end was cut by 0 bases, the J end by 4 bases, with 10 bases between. CDR3 in DNA: TGTGCCAGCAGCTTAGCGGGCAGTCGATACAATGAGCAGTTCTTC. Translated, it gives CASSLAGSRYNEQFF. The entire variable domain, with the rest obtained from reference TRBV7-9 and TRBJ2-1, is as follows: DTGVSQNPRHKITKRGQNVTFRCDPISEHNRLYWYRQTLGQGPEFLTYFQNEAQLEKSRLLSDRFSAERPKGSFSTLEIQRTEQGDSAMYLCASSLAGSRYNEQFFGPGTRLTVL.

The V and J genes are TRBV15 and TRBJ2-3; no clear D gene. The germline CDR1 and CDR2 sequences are LNHNV and YYDKDF (reference sequence). The CDR3 totals 15 residues. V was clipped by 1 base and J by 0 bases, with 8 bases between them. The CDR3 coding sequence is TGTGCCACCAGCAGAGCGTCCTTCAGCACAGATACGCAGTATTTT. It codes for CATSRASFSTDTQYF.

V and J are TRBV5-1 and TRBJ2-3, with D possibly matching TRBD2 (6 bases). In germline, CDR1 is SGHRS, CDR2 YFSETQ. The CDR3 spans 14 residues. Trimming took off 4 bases at V and 4 bases at J, with 13 bases between the two ends. CDR3 nucleotide sequence: TGCGCCAGCAGCCTCGAGTGGGGGGCAGATACGCAGTATTTT. The encoded protein is CASSLEWGADTQYF.

CDR3: CASSTGFANEQFF. In nucleotides, the CDR3 is TGTGCCAGCAGCACAGGGTTTGCCAATGAGCAGTTCTTC. The rearrangement uses TRBV6-1 and TRBJ2-1; D is perhaps TRBD1 (6 bases). Deletions cut 6 bases from V and 6 bases from J, with 12 bases between. CDR3 length equals 13 residues. Germline V gives CDR1 MNHNS, CDR2 SASEGT.

The rearrangement joins TRBV19 to TRBJ1-2; D remains unclear. V was shortened by 3 bases and J by 11 bases, with 10 bases between the two germline ends. Germline CDR1 reads LNHDA; CDR2 reads SQIVND (reference sequence). This CDR3 has 11 amino acids. CDR3 sequence (DNA): TGTGCCAGTAGTATGGTCAGCGATTACACCTTC. Protein: CASSMVSDYTF.

This chain joins TRBV30 and TRBJ1-2; D uncertain. Trimming cost V 2 bases and J 5 bases, with 12 bases left between them. The germline V gene has CDR1 GTSNPN and CDR2 SVGIG (reference sequence). There are 13 residues in the CDR3. The CDR3 loop reads CAWSPQNIYGYTF. Written as DNA, the CDR3 is TGTGCCTGGAGTCCACAGAACATTTATGGCTACACCTTC.

This sequence joins TRBV6-5 and TRBJ1-2, with D possibly being TRBD1 (5 bases). CDR3 length: 13 residues. The germline V gene encodes CDR1 MNHEY and CDR2 SVGAGI. V dropped 8 bases and J dropped 4 bases, with 14 bases sitting between them. The CDR3, as DNA: TGTGCCAGCTTGAAGGGGCCCGGCTATGGCTACACCTTC. Amino acids: CASLKGPGYGYTF.